This T cell receptor beta chain emerged from a study of T-cell memory formation after mild COVID-19. Broader study findings: The authors did not confirm SARS-CoV-2 specificity of second-wave clones peaking day 37. Contracting clones, day 15 to 85, had balanced CD4/CD8, and later expanders favored CD4+.

Germline lookup yields CDR1 GTSNPN and CDR2 SVGIG (reference sequence). CDR3 length: 15 residues. The V end lost 3 bases, the J end lost 5 bases, and 20 bases lay between the germline ends. TCRdb re-called the 5' RACE reads with MiXCR, one entry per CDR3 protein. The profile shows hundreds of thousands of distinct CDR3 sequences, 20% to 25% of them singletons. Comment on this clonotype: The antigen is unknown.

Material: PBMCs or a T cell subset sorted from them (not recorded which). The sequence derives from an adult woman who had mild COVID-19 (a few samples of this study predate the infection). Cell type and time point are not known. This sequence joins TRBV30 and TRBJ2-7; D not resolved. CDR3 DNA sequence: TGTGCCTGGAGGGACCTAGGCAGGACCGTCCACGAGCAGTACTTC. It codes for CAWRDLGRTVHEQYF.